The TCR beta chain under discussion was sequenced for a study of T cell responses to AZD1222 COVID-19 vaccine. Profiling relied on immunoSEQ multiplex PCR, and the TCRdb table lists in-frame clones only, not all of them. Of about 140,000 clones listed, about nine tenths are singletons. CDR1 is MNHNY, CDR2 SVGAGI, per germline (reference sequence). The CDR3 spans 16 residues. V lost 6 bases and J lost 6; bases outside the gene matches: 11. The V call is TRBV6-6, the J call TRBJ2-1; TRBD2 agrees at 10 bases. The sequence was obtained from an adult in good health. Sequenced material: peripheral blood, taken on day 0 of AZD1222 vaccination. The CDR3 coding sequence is TGTGCCAGCAGCTCCATTAGCGGGGGGCTTCCCAATGAGCAGTTCTTC. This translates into CASSSISGGLPNEQFF.